This TCR beta chain was identified during a study of shared clonotypes between healthy human individuals. Profiled with immunoSEQ multiplex PCR; TCRdb holds only in-frame clones, not every one. The sample lists around 600,000 clones, about 97% occurring once. The germline gives CDR1 SNHLY, CDR2 FYNNEI. The V end was cut by 0 bases, the J end by 5 bases, with 10 bases between. The CDR3 extends over 15 amino acids. The TCR was taken from a woman aged 30 to 39 in good health. The specimen was naive CD4+ T cells sorted from blood. As to subset: CD45RA+ positively selected. The chain carries TRBV2 and TRBJ1-4; possible D gene TRBD1, 6 bases. CDR3 sequence: CASSEAGTSNEKLFF. The CDR3 coding sequence is TGTGCCAGCAGTGAAGCCGGGACAAGCAATGAAAAACTGTTTTTT.